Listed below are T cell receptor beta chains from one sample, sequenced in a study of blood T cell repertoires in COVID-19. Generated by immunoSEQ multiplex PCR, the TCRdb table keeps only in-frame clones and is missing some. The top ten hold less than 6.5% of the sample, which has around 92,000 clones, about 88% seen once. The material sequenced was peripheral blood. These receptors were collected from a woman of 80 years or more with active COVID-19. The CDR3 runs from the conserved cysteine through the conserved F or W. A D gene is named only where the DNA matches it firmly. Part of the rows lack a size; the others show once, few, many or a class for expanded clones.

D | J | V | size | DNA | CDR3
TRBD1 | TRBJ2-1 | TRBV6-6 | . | TGTGCCAGCAGTTACACCCGGGACAGGGACGATGAGCAGTTCTTC | CASSYTRDRDDEQFF
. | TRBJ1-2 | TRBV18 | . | TGTGCCAGCTCCCCCACAGGAGACTATGGCTACACCTTC | CASSPTGDYGYTF
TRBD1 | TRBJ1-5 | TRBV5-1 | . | TGCGCCAGCAGCCCACGACAGGGGGCGATCCCCCAGCATTTT | CASSPRQGAIPQHF
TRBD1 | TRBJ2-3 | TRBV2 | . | TGTGCCAGCGGGGGGGACAGGGGGCGGTCAGATACGCAGTATTTT | CASGGDRGRSDTQYF
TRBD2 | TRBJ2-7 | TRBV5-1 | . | TGCGCCAGCAGCTTGGCCGCTAGCGGGAGATCCTACGAGCAGTACTTC | CASSLAASGRSYEQYF
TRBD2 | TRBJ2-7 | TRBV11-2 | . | TGTGCCAGCAGCTTATTACTAGCGGGAGGGGACTACGAGCAGTACTTC | CASSLLLAGGDYEQYF
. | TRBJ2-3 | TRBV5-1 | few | TGCGCCAGCAGCTGGAAGGGACATCCCACAGATACGCAGTATTTT | CASSWKGHPTDTQYF
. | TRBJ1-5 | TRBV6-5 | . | TGTGCCAGCACCCCCCGTGGCAATCAGCCCCAGCATTTT | CASTPRGNQPQHF
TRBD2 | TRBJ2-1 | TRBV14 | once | TGTGCCAGCAGCGCCACTAGCGGGGCGAGGAATGAGCAGTTCTTC | CASSATSGARNEQFF
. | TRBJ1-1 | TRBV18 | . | TGTGCCAGCTCACCAGCGGCGAACACTGAAGCTTTCTTT | CASSPAANTEAFF
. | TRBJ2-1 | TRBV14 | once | TGTGCCAGCAGCCGGCAGGTTTCCTACAATGAGCAGTTCTTC | CASSRQVSYNEQFF
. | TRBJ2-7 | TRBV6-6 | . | TGTGCCAGCAGTTATGCGGCCTACGAGCAGTACTTC | CASSYAAYEQYF
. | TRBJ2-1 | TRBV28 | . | TGTGCCAGCAGGGAAGGGAGGCCAAGGGATGAGCAGTTCTTC | CASREGRPRDEQFF
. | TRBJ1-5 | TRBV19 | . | TGTGCCAGTAGTTCCCCCCAAGCGGGGGGGCTTCAGCCCCAGCATTTT | CASSSPQAGGLQPQHF
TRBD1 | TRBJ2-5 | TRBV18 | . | TGTGCCAGCTCACCAGTCGGGACAGGACAAGAGACCCAGTACTTC | CASSPVGTGQETQYF